Below, one TCR beta chain is given with its context. The CDR3 runs to 10 residues. Looked up from germline, CDR1 is SGHVS and CDR2 is FNYEAQ. This record comes from a study of tumor-infiltrating lymphocytes in oesophageal squamous cell carcinoma. TCRdb processed the PCR reads anew with MiXCR; each CDR3 protein has one entry. This repertoire shows about 11,000 distinct CDR3 sequences, around three fifths found once; its top ten account for around a third. The TCR was taken from a male donor with esophageal squamous cell carcinoma. The genes are TRBV7-6 and TRBJ2-1, with D uncertain. The J call is in doubt because the DNA end fits TRBJ2-7 better. Input material: esophageal tumor tissue. CDR3 nucleotide sequence: TGTGCCAGCAAAAGCCATGAGCAGTACTTC. It specifies CASKSHEQYF.